This T cell receptor beta chain was sequenced in a study of CD4 T cells in relation to SARS-CoV-2 and coronaviruses. This clone was seen a single time. The antigen is undetermined. TCRdb's copy holds only in-frame clones and misses some; the assay was immunoSEQ multiplex PCR. Of tens of thousands of clones listed, around 80% were seen once; the top ten hold over 2.5%. Sorted naive or memory CD4+ cells met CEF peptides for 9 to 11 days. This CDR3 has 15 amino acids. Germline-derived CDR1 and CDR2 are MDHEN and SYDVKM. V was trimmed by 1 base and J by 3 bases, leaving 10 bases between them. Sequenced input: memory CD4+ T cells from PBMCs, cultured in vitro. The chain uses TRBV28 and TRBJ1-5; no clear D. This clonotype was sampled from an adult with COVID-19. The CDR3 bases are TGTGCCAGCAGTTTATTAGCTGGGGACAATCAGCCCCAGCATTTT. Its translation is CASSLLAGDNQPQHF.